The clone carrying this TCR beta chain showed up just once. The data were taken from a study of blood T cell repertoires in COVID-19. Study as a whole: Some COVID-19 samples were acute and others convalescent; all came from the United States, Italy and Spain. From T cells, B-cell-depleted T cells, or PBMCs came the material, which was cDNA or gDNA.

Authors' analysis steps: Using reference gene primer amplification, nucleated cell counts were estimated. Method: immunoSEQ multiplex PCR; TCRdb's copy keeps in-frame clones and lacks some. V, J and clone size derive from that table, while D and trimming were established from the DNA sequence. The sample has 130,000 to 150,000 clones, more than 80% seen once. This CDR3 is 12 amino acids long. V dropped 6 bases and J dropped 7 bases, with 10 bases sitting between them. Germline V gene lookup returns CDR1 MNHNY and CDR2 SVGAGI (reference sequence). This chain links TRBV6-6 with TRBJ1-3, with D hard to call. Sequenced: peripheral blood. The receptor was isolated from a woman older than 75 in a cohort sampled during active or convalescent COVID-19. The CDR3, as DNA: TGTGCCAGCAGCCTAGGCGGCAACACCATATATTTT. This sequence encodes CASSLGGNTIYF.